This T cell receptor (beta chain) was identified during a study of CD8 T cells in Susac syndrome (dated by TCRdb to about 2019). Concerning the study at large: The study used repertoire sequencing to test whether antigen drove CD8+ T cell activation and differentiation in Susac syndrome.

There are 13 amino acids in the CDR3, from cysteine to phenylalanine inclusive. Only CDR3 DNA is held: 39 bases, read in frame from base 1. The V and J ends are trimmed by 7 bases and 2 bases, leaving 11 bases between them. Sequences MNHEY (CDR1) and SMNVEV (CDR2) are obtained from the germline V gene (reference sequence). In regard to this clonotype: It has no known antigen specificity. The record has no base qualities; no much larger clone is one base away.

What the study reported, not specific to this receptor: The number of individuals in the TCR sequencing and HLA analysis was recognized as being relatively small.

RNA was extracted using the RNeasy kit, and roughly 0.5 to 1 microgram was reverse transcribed with random hexamers. The immunoSEQ multiplex PCR assay, covering 54 Vbeta and 13 Jbeta segments, was used to amplify TCR beta CDR3 regions. Bias from PCR amplification was corrected by using a synthetic template baseline for primer optimization and for computational correction. The original pipeline was this. Reads were annotated to V, D and J genes per IMGT and analyzed with immunoSEQ Analyzer, keeping only productive sequences. To calculate clonality, Shannon entropy was normalized by log2 of the number of productive unique sequences and then subtracted from one. For each patient and control, public and private clones were evaluated among the 100 most prevalent clones. Clones were defined as Susac-specific when absent from the healthy and MS cohorts, from approximately 970 published viral clones and from other ImmuneACCESS disease sequences. TCRdb reworked the public reads: Q25 trimming with fastp, MiXCR clone assembly, productive beta chains retained. Each CDR3 protein appears once, grouped with its most common genes and DNA. The V and J calls follow TCRdb's processing rather than the paper's. The sample has some 120,000 distinct CDR3 sequences on record, around 94% of them singletons. About 0.13% of the sample goes to the ten largest clones.

Peripheral blood CD8+ and CD4+ T cells from healthy donors, Susac syndrome patients and multiple sclerosis patients were profiled using high-throughput TCR beta sequencing. The multiple sclerosis controls were treatment-naive patients who had stable or active relapsing-remitting disease and met the revised McDonald criteria. CD8+ TEMRA cells were enriched by FACS, while bulk CD8+ and CD4+ T cells were purified by magnetic negative isolation. Blood was collected in EDTA tubes and processed within 24 hours, with PBMCs isolated through density gradient centrifugation. PBMCs destined for TCR sequencing were cryopreserved in liquid nitrogen and later thawed in a 37 °C water bath. Purity of sorted or isolated CD4+, CD8+ and CD8+ TEMRA cells was at least 90%.

The sequenced sample was CD4+ T cells from PBMCs. The rearrangement joined TRBV27 to TRBJ1-2; no D gene is confidently identified. This TCR was sampled from a human donor with multiple sclerosis. The DNA is as follows: TGTGCCAGCAAGCGAGGAGTGAACTATGGCTACACCTTC. The encoded protein is CASKRGVNYGYTF.